The source of this T cell receptor beta chain is a study of OX40 agonist ivuxolimab in advanced cancers. CDR1 is SGHVS and CDR2 is FQNEAQ in the germline V gene. The length of the CDR3 is 18 residues. V dropped 1 base and J dropped 4; count of bases not matched to a gene: 15. Clones were sequenced by immunoSEQ multiplex PCR, and TCRdb holds only the in-frame ones, with some missing. The data show 78,000 or so clones, 92% seen once. This rearrangement joins TRBV7-8 to TRBJ1-1; TRBD1 agrees at 7 bases. Sequenced here: CD4+ or CD8+ T cells sorted from blood, sampled in a trial of the OX40 agonist ivuxolimab. The TCR sequence derives from an adult with an advanced solid tumor such as melanoma, head and neck, liver or kidney cancer. The CDR3 spells CASSLDNRGGRTGTEAFF. The CDR3 region has the DNA TGTGCCAGCAGCTTAGATAACAGGGGCGGCCGAACAGGCACTGAAGCTTTCTTT.